Described below is a single T cell receptor beta chain sequence and its context. Its antigen is unknown. This sample is drawn from a study of T-cell memory formation after mild COVID-19. Study context: TCR clusters were largely donor specific.

TCRdb reanalysed the 5' RACE reads using MiXCR and keeps one entry per CDR3 protein. The sample holds 350,000 to 500,000 distinct CDR3 sequences, more than 20% seen once. The CDR3 spans 15 residues. After removal of 4 bases from V and 3 bases from J, the junction contained 6 bases not matched to a gene. Germline V CDR1 and CDR2: KGHSH, LQKENI. Overall study findings and caveats: Certain responding clones were present in pre-infection memory, suggesting participation of cross-reactive memory. Clones that contracted clustered mainly in CM and EM if CD4+ and in EMRA if CD8+.

The chain employs TRBV18 and TRBJ2-7, with TRBD1 matching over 10 bases. What was sequenced was PBMCs or a T cell subset sorted from them (not recorded which). The clonotype originates from an adult woman who had mild COVID-19 (a few samples of this study predate the infection). Cell type and time point are not known. The CDR3 loop is CASSLTGTGDYEQYF. The CDR3 DNA sequence: TGTGCCAGCTCACTAACCGGGACAGGGGACTACGAGCAGTACTTC.